This T cell receptor (beta chain) was profiled in a study of blood T cell repertoires in COVID-19. In the study overall: Collection of acute and convalescent COVID-19 samples took place in the United States, Italy and Spain. PBMCs, B-cell-depleted T cells, or T cells were the source of the cDNA or gDNA that made up the material.

Trimming took 4 bases from V and 0 from J, leaving 10 bases between them. Germline V gives CDR1 SGHDN, CDR2 FVKESK. The CDR3 is made up of 15 amino acids. In its sample, this clone was seen once. Methods used by the authors: Amplification from reference gene primers served as the basis for estimated nucleated cell counts. Profiling relied on immunoSEQ multiplex PCR, and the TCRdb table lists in-frame clones only, not all of them. That table furnishes V, J and clone size, whereas the DNA furnished D and trimming. The data show about 81,000 clones, with almost 85% seen just once and approximately 7% held by the top ten.

J is TRBJ1-3 and V is TRBV14, with D perhaps TRBD1 (6 bases). The sequenced material came from peripheral blood. The sequence was collected from a human donor in a cohort sampled during active COVID-19. The CDR3 sequence: CASSRGQYSGNTIYF. CDR3 nucleotides: TGTGCCAGCAGCCGCGGACAGTACTCTGGAAACACCATATATTTT. Looking up the rest from reference TRBV14 and TRBJ1-3 gives the full variable domain: EAGVTQFPSHSVIEKGQTVTLRCDPISGHDNLYWYRRVMGKEIKFLLHFVKESKQDESGMPNNRFLAERTGGTYSTLKVQPAELEDSGVYFCASSRGQYSGNTIYFGEGSWLTVV.